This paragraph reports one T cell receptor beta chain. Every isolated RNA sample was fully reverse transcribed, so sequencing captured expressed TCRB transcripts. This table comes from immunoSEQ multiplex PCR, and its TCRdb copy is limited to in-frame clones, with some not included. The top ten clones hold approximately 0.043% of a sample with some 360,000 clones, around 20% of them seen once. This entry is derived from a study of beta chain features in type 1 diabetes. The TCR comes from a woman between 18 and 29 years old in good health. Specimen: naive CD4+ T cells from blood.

The CDR3 sequence: CASGFPGDGNEQYF. The CDR3 DNA reads TGTGCTAGTGGTTTCCCCGGGGATGGCAACGAGCAGTACTTC. The V call is TRBV12-5, the J call TRBJ2-7, with a possible D match to TRBD2 (5 bases). Germline V lookup: CDR1 LGHNT, CDR2 FRNRAP. The CDR3 is 14 amino acids. The V end was cut by 3 bases, the J end by 5 bases, with 14 bases between.